Listed below are T cell receptor beta chains from one sample, sequenced in a study of blood T cell repertoires in COVID-19. Data came from immunoSEQ multiplex PCR; TCRdb stores just in-frame clones and leaves some out. The table shows approximately 76,000 clones, with approximately 88% occurring only once. What was sequenced was peripheral blood. Receptors were obtained from a young man with acute or convalescent COVID-19. Both conserved end residues are part of each CDR3. D genes are given only for firm matches. The size entry is marked missing in some rows and otherwise reads once, few, many or a size class.

NA NA TRBJ1-3 TRBV27 CASSSEGSGNTIYF TGTGCCAGCAGTTCAGAGGGCTCTGGAAACACCATATATTTT
few TRBD2 TRBJ2-1 TRBV7-2 CASSLLGGGSYNEQFF TGTGCCAGCAGCCTACTAGGCGGGGGCTCCTACAATGAGCAGTTCTTC
NA TRBD1 TRBJ1-1 TRBV3-1/TRBV3-2 CASSETGLLAFF TGTGCCAGCAGCGAGACAGGGCTCCTAGCTTTCTTT
NA NA TRBJ1-2 TRBV28 CASRTDANYGYTF TGTGCCAGCAGGACAGACGCTAACTATGGCTACACCTTC
NA TRBD1 TRBJ1-4 TRBV4-3 CASSPKGQGRGEKLFF TGCGCCAGCAGCCCGAAAGGACAGGGGCGGGGGGAAAAACTGTTTTTT
NA NA TRBJ2-1 TRBV11-3 CASSSGRREVDEQFF TGTGCCAGCAGCTCGGGGCGGAGGGAGGTCGATGAGCAGTTCTTC
NA TRBD2 TRBJ2-1 TRBV19 CASSMTGGAGSLNEQFF TGTGCCAGTAGTATGACGGGGGGGGCAGGGTCTCTCAATGAGCAGTTCTTC
NA NA TRBJ2-7 TRBV3-1/TRBV3-2 CASSQFERQLNEGQYF TGTGCCAGCAGCCAATTTGAGCGGCAACTTAACGAAGGGCAGTACTTC
few NA TRBJ2-7 TRBV7-3 CARDSLSGSYEQYF TGTGCCAGGGACTCTCTTTCCGGCTCCTACGAGCAGTACTTC
NA NA TRBJ2-2 TRBV4-3 CASSQSGLTNTGELFF TGCGCCAGCAGCCAGAGCGGACTAACCAACACCGGGGAGCTGTTTTTT
NA TRBD1 TRBJ1-2 TRBV28 CASWTGGLGGYTF TGTGCCAGCTGGACAGGGGGCCTGGGGGGCTACACCTTC
NA TRBD2 TRBJ2-2 TRBV7-9 CASSAPAGTNLTGELFF TGTGCCAGCAGCGCACCCGCCGGGACTAACCTCACCGGGGAGCTGTTTTTT
NA TRBD1 TRBJ1-4 TRBV5-6 CASSLRQGDEKLFF TGTGCCAGCAGCTTACGGCAGGGGGATGAAAAACTGTTTTTT
NA NA TRBJ1-2 TRBV7-8 CASSPTQGTYGYTF TGTGCCAGCAGCCCAACACAGGGAACCTATGGCTACACCTTC
NA NA TRBJ1-2 TRBV12-5 CANPFSGYYGYTF TGTGCTAACCCCTTTTCAGGGTACTATGGCTACACCTTC
NA NA TRBJ2-7 TRBV27 CASSLEAGLYEQYF TGTGCCAGCAGTTTGGAGGCGGGGCTCTACGAGCAGTACTTC
NA NA TRBJ1-5 TRBV6-6 CASSSSNSQPQHF TGTGCCAGCAGTTCTTCTAATAGTCAGCCCCAGCATTTT
NA NA TRBJ2-7 TRBV20-1 CSASSADSSYEQYF TGCAGTGCTAGTTCGGCGGATAGCTCCTACGAGCAGTACTTC
NA TRBD2 TRBJ2-7 TRBV25-1 CASPKLLAGRYEQYF TGTGCCAGCCCCAAATTACTAGCGGGGAGATACGAGCAGTACTTC
NA TRBD2 TRBJ2-2 TRBV11-3 CASSLGLAANTGELFF TGTGCCAGCAGCTTAGGACTAGCGGCGAACACCGGGGAGCTGTTTTTT
NA NA TRBJ1-3 TRBV28 CATWGRVSGNTIYF TGTGCCACTTGGGGCAGGGTGTCTGGAAACACCATATATTTT
NA NA TRBJ2-6 TRBV18 CASSPPSAGANVLTF TGTGCCAGCTCACCACCGAGCGCTGGGGCCAACGTCCTGACTTTC
NA TRBD2 TRBJ2-3 TRBV28 CASSLPPPTSGRPDTQYF TGTGCCAGCAGTCTTCCACCCCCGACTAGCGGGAGACCAGATACGCAGTATTTT
NA NA TRBJ2-7 TRBV28 CASSTSLYYEQYF TGTGCCAGCAGTACTAGCCTCTATTACGAGCAGTACTTC
NA TRBD1 TRBJ2-1 TRBV30 CAWSVGQGHNEQFF TGTGCCTGGAGTGTAGGACAGGGGCACAATGAGCAGTTCTTC
NA TRBD1 TRBJ2-7 TRBV5-1 CASSRTGSSYEQYF TGCGCCAGCAGCCGGACAGGCAGCTCCTACGAGCAGTACTTC
NA TRBD1 TRBJ1-4 TRBV30 CAWSVLGTDYEKLFF TGTGCCTGGAGTGTATTAGGGACAGACTATGAAAAACTGTTTTTT
NA NA TRBJ2-5 TRBV18 CASSPLQGWQETQYF TGTGCCAGCTCACCTTTGCAGGGATGGCAAGAGACCCAGTACTTC
NA NA TRBJ2-5 TRBV11-2 CASSLEAEETQYF TGTGCCAGCAGCTTGGAGGCCGAAGAGACCCAGTACTTC
NA TRBD1 TRBJ1-1 TRBV4-1 CASSHGQGETEAFF TGCGCCAGCAGCCATGGGCAGGGGGAAACTGAAGCTTTCTTT
NA TRBD2 TRBJ2-2 TRBV7-3 CASSSGRAPTGELFF TGTGCCAGCAGCTCTGGGAGGGCCCCAACCGGGGAGCTGTTTTTT
NA TRBD1 TRBJ1-5 TRBV19 CASRRDRGRQQPQHF TGTGCCAGTAGGCGGGACAGGGGGCGCCAACAGCCCCAGCATTTT
NA NA TRBJ1-1 TRBV28 CASTTGQLEAFF TGTGCCAGCACCACCGGACAGTTGGAAGCTTTCTTT
NA NA TRBJ2-7 TRBV24-1 CATSASSGSKTYEQYF TGTGCCACCAGTGCCTCCTCGGGATCCAAAACCTACGAGCAGTACTTC
NA NA TRBJ1-1 TRBV5-6 CASSFPGVNTEAFF TGTGCCAGCAGCTTCCCAGGGGTGAACACTGAAGCTTTCTTT
NA NA TRBJ2-3 TRBV28 CASTLTGTDTQYF TGTGCCAGTACTTTAACAGGGACAGATACGCAGTATTTT
NA NA TRBJ2-7 TRBV7-2 CASSFRGAPEQYF TGTGCCAGCAGCTTCAGGGGGGCACCCGAGCAGTACTTC
NA NA TRBJ2-5 TRBV2 CASSEARQQETQYF TGTGCCAGCAGTGAAGCGCGACAGCAAGAGACCCAGTACTTC
NA NA TRBJ2-3 TRBV4-1 CASSQGKGYKDTQYF TGCGCCAGCAGCCAAGGAAAGGGGTATAAAGATACGCAGTATTTT
few NA TRBJ2-1 TRBV7-9 CASKTGSSYNEQFF TGTGCCAGCAAGACGGGGAGCTCCTACAATGAGCAGTTCTTC
NA NA TRBJ1-2 TRBV20-1 CSARSDYGYTF TGCAGTGCTAGATCCGACTATGGCTACACCTTC
NA TRBD1 TRBJ2-4 TRBV5-4 CASSWNRDSGSDIQYF TGTGCCAGCAGCTGGAACCGGGACAGTGGGTCGGACATTCAGTACTTC
once NA TRBJ2-1 TRBV10-3 CATQNNNEQFF TGTGCCACCCAGAATAACAATGAGCAGTTCTTC
NA TRBD1 TRBJ1-5 TRBV28 CASSLGDRGRNQPQHF TGTGCCAGCAGTTTAGGGGACAGGGGGAGGAATCAGCCCCAGCATTTT
NA TRBD1 TRBJ2-3 TRBV28 CASRTGGGTDTQYF TGTGCCAGCAGGACAGGGGGCGGGACAGATACGCAGTATTTT
NA TRBD1 TRBJ2-1 TRBV28 CASPPGTGGGLNEQFF TGTGCCAGCCCCCCCGGGACAGGGGGCGGCCTGAATGAGCAGTTCTTC
NA TRBD1 TRBJ1-3 TRBV7-8 CASSETGGNTIYF TGTGCCAGCAGCGAAACAGGGGGCAACACCATATATTTT
NA TRBD1 TRBJ1-5 TRBV7-8 CASSSDRVPNQPQHF TGTGCCAGCAGCTCCGACAGGGTCCCCAATCAGCCCCAGCATTTT
NA NA TRBJ2-1 TRBV14 CASSQASVLAEQFF TGTGCCAGCAGCCAAGCGAGCGTTCTGGCTGAGCAGTTCTTC
NA NA TRBJ2-7 TRBV7-9 CASSFGLPGVLEQYF TGTGCCAGCAGCTTTGGTCTCCCGGGGGTTTTAGAGCAGTACTTC